This TCR beta chain was recovered during a study of T cell changes during pregnancy in multiple sclerosis. Trimming left V 4 bases short and J 4 bases short, with 8 bases between. This CDR3 has 13 residues. Germline CDR1 SGHKS, CDR2 YYEKEE (reference sequence). Profiled with immunoSEQ multiplex PCR; TCRdb holds only in-frame clones, not every one. The sample lists roughly 29,000 clones, around 90% occurring once. J is TRBJ1-4 and V is TRBV5-5; D is unclear. The sequenced sample was CD8+ T cells from peripheral blood mononuclear cells, obtained before pregnancy. The clonotype originates from a female donor with multiple sclerosis, enrolled in a pregnancy study. The CDR3 region has the DNA TGTGCCAGCAGCACCTTGAGTAATGAAAAACTGTTTTTT. Protein: CASSTLSNEKLFF.